This record looks at one TCR beta chain sequence and its context. The target of this receptor is not known. No per-base quality is available; no much larger clone lies one base away. The sample's time point label, in plain terms: cycle 1 day 1 (C1D1), immediately before nivolumab initiation. Relapse after autologous stem cell transplantation had occurred in all trial patients, and cohorts A, B and C were distinguished by prior brentuximab vedotin exposure. The trial cohort was composed of 56 patients with relapsed/refractory classical Hodgkin lymphoma, for whom complete response, partial response or progressive disease was recorded as best overall response. In the multi-cohort phase II CheckMate 205 trial, trial patients received single-agent nivolumab. An independent review committee assessed best overall response using the 2007 International Working Group response criteria. Trial PBMCs were collected immediately before nivolumab initiation (C1D1) and during therapy at cycle 2 day 1 and cycle 4 day 1. After peripheral blood was drawn into 8 mL Vacutainer Cell Preparation Tubes, PBMCs were isolated by centrifugation and then cryopreserved.

The sample originates from a study of PD-1 blockade in classical Hodgkin lymphoma (TCRdb year 2020). Describing the broader study: Nivolumab dosing was 3 mg/kg intravenously every 2 weeks, continuing until either disease progression or unacceptable toxicity. The study used CyTOF and TCR beta sequencing to define a peripheral blood immune signature of response to PD-1 blockade in classical Hodgkin lymphoma. General conclusions and limits of the study: Baseline TCR diversity was reported as lower in newly diagnosed patients than in healthy donors, and lower still in relapsed/refractory patients. CD4+ but not CD8+ TCR diversity rose significantly by C4D1 (p=0.0027 vs p=0.16), most apparent in complete responders (p=0.02). The study covered only a single clinical trial cohort, and the causes of the repertoire differences, possibly disease activity or prior therapy, were still not defined. Among trial patients, those achieving complete response had baseline diversity similar to that of newly diagnosed patients, while diversity was significantly lower in partial responders and progressors. Lower diversity was observed in patients in whom nivolumab was started less than 1 year after ASCT, and these patients were excluded from later analyses so that confounding by immune reconstitution would be avoided.

V gives up 3 bases and J gives up 3 bases, and the segment between their germline ends measures 8 bases. CDR1 MDHEN and CDR2 SYDVKM are derived from the germline V gene. From the cysteine up to the phenylalanine, the CDR3 has a length of 13 residues. The CDR3 DNA has 39 bases and is translated from base 1. The Qiagen DNeasy kit was used to extract genomic DNA both from unsorted PBMCs and from the negatively selected CD4+ and CD8+ fractions. Using primers that anneal to V and J segments, immunoSEQ multiplex PCR amplified the TCR beta CDR3 regions. A synthetic immune receptor repertoire was used to minimize amplification bias, and remaining bias was computationally removed after sequencing. The study's processing was this. Repertoire diversity was quantified as the Shannon entropy index using custom Python scripts. The unsorted, CD4+ and CD8+ repertoires were each analyzed separately, with the exception of combined analyses, where CD4+ and CD8+ sequences were merged in silico. Clonal expansion was defined as a frequency increase of at least 2-fold after treatment compared with C1D1, and clones undetected at baseline were assigned a pseudocount of 0.5. Clones with 0 or 1 copy at C1D1 were defined as singleton clones, while clones with 2 or more copies were defined as non-singleton clones. Clones expanded in unsorted samples were labelled as CD4+, CD8+ or unknown by matching protein sequences in sorted samples from the same patient. Wilcoxon tests were applied to paired samples to test diversity changes from C1D1 to C4D1. TCRdb mirrors the immuneACCESS table, restricted to in-frame sequences. Some clones are absent from its copies; in checked studies, under half trace to an unresolved V gene, and the reason for the others is unknown. The V and J calls and clone size are taken from that table; D and trimming were inferred from the DNA. This sample lists 45,000 or so clones; about 73% were detected once. Approximately 10% of the sample is in the top ten clones.

The chain is assembled from TRBV28 and TRBJ1-1; the D gene lacks a confident call. Here the sequenced sample was peripheral blood mononuclear cells (PBMCs), taken at baseline. The sequence was obtained from a human donor with classical Hodgkin lymphoma. The DNA reads as follows: TGTGCCAGCAGTTTGGATGAGTACACTGAAGCTTTCTTT. Translated, it reads CASSLDEYTEAFF.